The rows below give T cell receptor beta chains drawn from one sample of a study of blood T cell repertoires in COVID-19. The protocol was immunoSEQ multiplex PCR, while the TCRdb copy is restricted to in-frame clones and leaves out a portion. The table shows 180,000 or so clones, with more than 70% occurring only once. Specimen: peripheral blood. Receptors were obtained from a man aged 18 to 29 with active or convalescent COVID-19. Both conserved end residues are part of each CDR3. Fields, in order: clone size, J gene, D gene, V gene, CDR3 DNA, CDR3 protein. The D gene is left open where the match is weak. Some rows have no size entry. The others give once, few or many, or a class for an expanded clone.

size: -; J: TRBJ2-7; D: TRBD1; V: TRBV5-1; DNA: TGCGCCAGCAGCGTGACAGGGAGCTCCTACGAGCAGTACTTC; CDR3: CASSVTGSSYEQYF
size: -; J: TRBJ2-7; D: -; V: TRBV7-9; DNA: TGTGCCAGCAGCTTCGCGGGGCCCGGAGACGAGCAGTACTTC; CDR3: CASSFAGPGDEQYF
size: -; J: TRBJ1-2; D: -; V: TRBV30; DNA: TGTGCCTGGACGACAGGTTACTATGGCTACACCTTC; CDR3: CAWTTGYYGYTF
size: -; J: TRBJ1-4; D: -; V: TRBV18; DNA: TGTGCCAGCTCCCTGTCGAGTGGCGGTATTGAAAAACTGTTTTTT; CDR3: CASSLSSGGIEKLFF
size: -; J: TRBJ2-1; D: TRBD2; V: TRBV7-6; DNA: TGTGCCAGCAGCCCCGGACTAGGGGTTACCTATGAGCAGTTCTTC; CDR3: CASSPGLGVTYEQFF
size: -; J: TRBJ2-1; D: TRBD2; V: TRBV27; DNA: TGTGCCAGCAGTTTGTCTAGCGGGATCGATGAGCAGTTCTTC; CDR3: CASSLSSGIDEQFF
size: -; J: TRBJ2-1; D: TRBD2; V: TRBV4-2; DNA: TGTGCCAGCAGCCTGGGACTAGCGGGAAGCTCCTACAATGAGCAGTTCTTC; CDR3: CASSLGLAGSSYNEQFF
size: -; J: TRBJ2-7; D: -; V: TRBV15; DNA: TGTGCCACCAGCAGAGATTCGTCGGGGTACCCCTACGAGCAGTACTTC; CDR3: CATSRDSSGYPYEQYF
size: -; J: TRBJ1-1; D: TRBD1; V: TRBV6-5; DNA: TGTGCCAGCAGTCCCTGGACAGGTCGGAACACTGAAGCTTTCTTT; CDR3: CASSPWTGRNTEAFF
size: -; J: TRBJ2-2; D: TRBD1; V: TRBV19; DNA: TGTGCCAGTAGTAAAAACAGGGGAGAGGAGCTGTTTTTT; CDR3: CASSKNRGEELFF
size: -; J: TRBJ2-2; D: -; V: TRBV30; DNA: TGTGCCTGGAGTCCGGGAACGAACACCGGGGAGCTGTTTTTT; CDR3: CAWSPGTNTGELFF
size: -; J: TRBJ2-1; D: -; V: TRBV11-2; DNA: TGTGCCAGCAGCTTAGCGGGATCCTCCTACAATGAGCAGTTCTTC; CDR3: CASSLAGSSYNEQFF
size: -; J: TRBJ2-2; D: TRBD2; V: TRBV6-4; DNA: TGTGCCAGCAGTGACTCGCGGGGGGGCTTCGCCGGGGAGCTGTTTTTT; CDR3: CASSDSRGGFAGELFF
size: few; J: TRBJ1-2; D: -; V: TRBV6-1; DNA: TGTGCCAGCAGTGAAGCGGGCCAGGCCTACTATGGCTACACCTTC; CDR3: CASSEAGQAYYGYTF
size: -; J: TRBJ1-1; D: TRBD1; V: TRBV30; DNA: TGTGCCTGGAGTCCCGACAGGGTGGCTTTCTTT; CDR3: CAWSPDRVAFF
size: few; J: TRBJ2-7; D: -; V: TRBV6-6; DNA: TGTGCCAGCAGTTACTTGGACAGCCCCTACGAGCAGTACTTC; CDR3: CASSYLDSPYEQYF